This T cell receptor beta chain was retrieved from a study of blood T cell repertoires in COVID-19. Overall study: Spain, Italy and the United States supplied samples that represented acute and convalescent COVID-19. PBMCs, B-cell-depleted T cells, or T cells provided the cDNA or gDNA that made up the material.

The CDR3 length is 17 residues. The germline gives CDR1 LNHDA, CDR2 SQIVND (reference sequence). The J segment lost 4 bases and the V segment lost 7 bases, leaving 15 bases of the junction unmatched. Authors' processing steps: Scientists estimated how many nucleated cells there were by amplifying reference gene primers. Libraries were prepared by immunoSEQ multiplex PCR; TCRdb keeps only in-frame clonotypes and omits some of them. V, J and clone size were drawn from that table, and D and trimming were deduced from the DNA. Among roughly 150,000 clones listed, approximately 80% were seen once. The specimen was peripheral blood. The chain recombines TRBV19 with TRBJ1-5, with 8 bases identical to TRBD1. The clonotype originates from a woman aged 45 to 65 in a cohort sampled during active or convalescent COVID-19. The CDR3 loop reads CASTPLGQGGGNQPQHF. As DNA, the CDR3 is TGTGCCAGTACCCCTCTCGGACAGGGTGGAGGAAATCAGCCCCAGCATTTT. Supplemented by reference TRBV19 and TRBJ1-5, the full variable domain reads DGGITQSPKYLFRKEGQNVTLSCEQNLNHDAMYWYRQDPGQGLRLIYYSQIVNDFQKGDIAEGYSVSREKKESFPLTVTSAQKNPTAFYLCASTPLGQGGGNQPQHFGDGTRLSIL.